What follows is one T cell receptor (beta chain) and its context. Clones were read by immunoSEQ multiplex PCR, and TCRdb kept only the in-frame ones, dropping some. The sample has approximately 65,000 clones, around 91% seen once. This sample is drawn from a study of T cell changes during pregnancy in multiple sclerosis. This clonotype was obtained from a female donor in good health, enrolled as a control in a pregnancy study. Sequencing used peripheral blood, obtained in the third trimester of pregnancy.

This chain's CDR3 is CAWSVGQGFVETQYF. The CDR3 DNA reads as TGTGCCTGGAGTGTTGGACAGGGCTTTGTCGAGACCCAGTACTTC. The rearrangement joins TRBV30 to TRBJ2-5; 8 bases are shared with TRBD1. The CDR3 length is 15 residues. The V and J ends lost 0 bases and 5 bases, in that order; junction bases with no gene match: 8. The germline V gene encodes CDR1 GTSNPN and CDR2 SVGIG (reference sequence).